This T cell receptor (beta chain) was sequenced for a study of T cells after yellow fever vaccination. Overall study context: Those fractions that held only low numbers of cells were prepared using the SMART-Seq v4 Ultra Low Input RNA kit. Study-wide points: Reappearance after the booster was observed for most primary-vaccination clones (about 95% CD4, less than 90% CD8). Although most clonotypes did not, a small share appeared in both CD4 and CD8 compartments.

This clonotype has just a few counts. Its cognate antigen is unknown. There are 16 residues in the CDR3. The V end lost 2 bases, the J end lost 0 bases, and 10 bases lay between the germline ends. CDR1 and CDR2 from the germline V gene are SGHTA and FQGNSA. Using its own MiXCR run on the 5' RACE reads, TCRdb lists one record per CDR3 protein. The repertoire consists of a few hundred thousand distinct CDR3 sequences, with roughly 8.4% occurring once and the leading ten covering approximately 15%. The receptor comes from a man between 18 and 35 years old who received the YFV17D yellow fever vaccine. The chain couples TRBV7-2 to TRBJ2-2; tentatively, D is TRBD2 (6 bases). This specimen was PBMCs, taken approximately 40 days after the first yellow fever vaccination. The chain's CDR3 is CASSLFGGTNTGELFF. The DNA for the CDR3 is TGTGCCAGCAGCTTATTCGGCGGGACGAACACCGGGGAGCTGTTTTTT. Full variable domain (outside the CDR3, taken from reference TRBV7-2 and TRBJ2-2): GAGVSQSPSNKVTEKGKDVELRCDPISGHTALYWYRQSLGQGLEFLIYFQGNSAPDKSGLPSDRFSAERTGGSVSTLTIQRTQQEDSAVYLCASSLFGGTNTGELFFGEGSRLTVL.